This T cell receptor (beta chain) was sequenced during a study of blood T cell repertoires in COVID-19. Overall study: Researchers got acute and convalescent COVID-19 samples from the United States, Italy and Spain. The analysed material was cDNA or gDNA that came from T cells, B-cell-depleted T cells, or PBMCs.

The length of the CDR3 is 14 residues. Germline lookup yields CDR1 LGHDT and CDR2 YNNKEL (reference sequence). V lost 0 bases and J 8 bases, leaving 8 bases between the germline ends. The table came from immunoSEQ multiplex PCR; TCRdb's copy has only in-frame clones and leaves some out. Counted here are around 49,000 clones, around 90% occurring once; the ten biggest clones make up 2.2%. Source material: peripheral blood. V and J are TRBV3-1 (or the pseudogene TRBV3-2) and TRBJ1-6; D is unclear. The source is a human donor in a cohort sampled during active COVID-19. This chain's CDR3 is CASSQDLRYSPLHF. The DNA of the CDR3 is TGTGCCAGCAGCCAAGATTTGAGGTATTCACCCCTCCACTTT.